This record covers a single TCR beta chain. The sample belongs to a study of blood T cell repertoires in COVID-19. Trimming removed 3 bases from V and 8 bases from J, with 19 bases in between. From germline, CDR1 is MRHNA and CDR2 SNTAGT. The CDR3 loop spans 15 amino acids. Here immunoSEQ multiplex PCR was the method, and the copy in TCRdb shows in-frame clones only, minus some. The data contain about 200,000 clones, 80% to 85% of them singletons. Cohort 3 recovery required two negative PCRs, clearance, or symptom resolution. The specimen was PBMCs or T cells enriched from blood (not recorded which). This TCR came from a man aged 35-49 years who had recovered from COVID-19. The chain links TRBV6-4 to TRBJ1-2; the D is unclear. The DNA for the CDR3 is TGTGCCAGCAGTGAGGGGTTTTTCGGGATTTCGGGCTACACCTTC. Its protein is CASSEGFFGISGYTF.